Below are 8 T cell receptor beta chains sequenced from a single sample in a study of shared clonotypes between healthy human individuals. The table came from immunoSEQ multiplex PCR; TCRdb's copy has only in-frame clones and leaves some out. The sample shows about 2.3 million clones, about 92% of them seen only once. The sample was naive CD4+ T cells from PBMCs. Subset meaning: CD45RA+ positively selected. All receptors come from a young man in good health. Some clones in this sample may be carry-over from other donors' samples.

The rearrangement links TRBV9 to TRBJ2-1, with 12 bases lining up with TRBD2. The CDR3 length is 16 residues. The germline V gene has CDR1 SGDLS and CDR2 YYNGEE. The J segment lost 9 bases and the V segment lost 4 bases, leaving 11 bases of the junction unmatched. The DNA of the CDR3 is TGTGCCAGCAGCCAGGGGGGACTAGCGGGTTTGTTTGAGCAGTTCTTC. Its protein is CASSQGGLAGLFEQFF.

With respect to this clone: This sample includes further DNA sequences coding for the same CDR3. This rearrangement joins TRBV28 to TRBJ1-2; no clear D. This CDR3 is 11 amino acids long. Per the germline V gene, CDR1 is MDHEN and CDR2 is SYDVKM. V was trimmed by 6 bases and J by 6 bases, leaving 8 bases between them. The DNA for the CDR3 is TGTGCCAGCAGCGGATCGGATGGCTACACCTTC. Protein: CASSGSDGYTF.

Regarding this clone: This CDR3 is also generated by other DNA sequences in the sample. This CDR3 is CASSVVVGELFF. In nucleotides, the CDR3 is TGTGCCAGCAGCGTAGTGGTCGGGGAGCTGTTTTTT. The V and J genes are TRBV9 and TRBJ2-2; D is unclear. The CDR3 has 12 residues. Trimming removed 0 bases at V and 7 bases at J, with 4 bases between. Germline V gene sequence: CDR1 SGDLS, CDR2 YYNGEE.

The chain uses TRBV27 and TRBJ2-5, with 7 bases matching TRBD2. The CDR3 totals 16 residues. The germline CDR1 and CDR2 sequences are MNHEY and SMNVEV (reference sequence). Germline trimming cut 3 bases from V and 4 bases from J; bases unmatched to any gene: 11. CDR3 in DNA: TGTGCCAGCAGTTTTGGAGGGAGGGGCGGTACAGAGACCCAGTACTTC. Amino acids: CASSFGGRGGTETQYF.

J is TRBJ2-3 and V is TRBV5-6; TRBD2 agrees at 11 bases. The CDR3 runs to 17 residues. V was clipped by 4 bases and J by 4 bases; unmatched bases: 11. CDR1 and CDR2 (germline): SGHDT, YYEEEE. CDR3 in amino acids: CASSRSGRGSGADTQYF. DNA for the CDR3: TGTGCCAGCAGCCGTAGCGGGAGGGGATCCGGGGCAGATACGCAGTATTTT.

This clone appeared once. The chain joins TRBV11-2 to TRBJ2-1; 13 bases line up with TRBD2. Trimming cost V 5 bases and J 8 bases; bases outside gene matches: 9. CDR1 is SGHAT, CDR2 FQNNGV, per germline. The CDR3 runs 16 residues. This CDR3 is CASSQQLAGGRHEQFF. In DNA form, the CDR3 reads TGTGCCAGCAGCCAACAACTAGCGGGAGGGCGCCATGAGCAGTTCTTC.

This clone came up once. The chain joins TRBV28 to TRBJ1-2; 8 bases align to TRBD1. The CDR3 length is 15 residues. Trimming at V came to 4 bases and at J to 3 bases, leaving 7 bases not matched to a gene. Per germline, CDR1 MDHEN and CDR2 SYDVKM. The CDR3 DNA is TGTGCCAGCAGTTCCCCCCAGGGGGCCCACTATGGCTACACCTTC. It codes for CASSSPQGAHYGYTF.

The V call is TRBV12-5, the J call TRBJ2-2; TRBD2 matches at 9 bases. The ends lost 0 bases at V and 0 bases at J; junction bases unmatched: 2. Germline V gives CDR1 LGHNT, CDR2 FRNRAP. This CDR3 has 17 amino acids. The CDR3 protein is CASGLVIAGANTGELFF. CDR3 in DNA: TGTGCTAGTGGTTTGGTAATAGCGGGAGCGAACACCGGGGAGCTGTTTTTT.